The 23 T cell receptor beta chains reported below all come from one sample, sequenced in a study of shared clonotypes between healthy human individuals. Naive CD8 cells were CD45RO-negative, positively selected for CCR7, excluding terminally differentiated effector memory CD45RA+ cells. Profiling relied on immunoSEQ multiplex PCR, and the TCRdb table lists in-frame clones only, not all of them. This sample carries about 2.2 million clones, 85% to 95% of them seen once, and the ten largest clones take around 1.8%. The sequenced sample consisted of naive CD8+ T cells from PBMCs. The receptors were gathered from a young man in good health. Some clones in this sample may be carry-over from other donors' samples.

The V and J genes are TRBV9 and TRBJ2-2; TRBD1 is a possible D gene (6 bases). V dropped 4 bases and J dropped 6 bases, with 16 bases sitting between them. CDR1 and CDR2 from the germline V gene are SGDLS and YYNGEE. The CDR3 runs 15 residues. The CDR3 region has the DNA TGTGCCAGCAGCTCACAGGGTATCTTCCCCGGGGAGCTGTTTTTT. This encodes CASSSQGIFPGELFF.

V usage is TRBV29-1 and J usage is TRBJ2-1; 11 bases fit TRBD2. Germline V gene lookup returns CDR1 SQVTM and CDR2 ANQGSEA. V lost 6 bases and J lost 6; bases outside the gene matches: 1. This CDR3 is 12 amino acids long. This CDR3 reads CSVGLAGNEQFF. CDR3 bases: TGCAGCGTAGGACTAGCGGGCAATGAGCAGTTCTTC.

To note about this clone: Other nucleotide sequences in the sample specify the same CDR3. The chain has TRBV7-9 and TRBJ2-5; D is unresolved. There are 14 residues in the CDR3. V was cut by 1 base and J by 2 bases, with 8 bases left in between. Per germline, CDR1 SEHNR and CDR2 FQNEAQ (reference sequence). As DNA, the CDR3 is TGTGCCAGCAGCTTAGGGCCAGGACAAGAGACCCAGTACTTC. Protein product: CASSLGPGQETQYF.

The chain joins TRBV7-6 to TRBJ2-5; D gene unclear. Germline V CDR1 and CDR2: SGHVS, FNYEAQ. This CDR3 has 14 residues. Trimming pared 5 bases from V and 5 bases from J, leaving 15 bases between. The CDR3 nucleotides read TGTGCCAGCAGCCCAGCCGGTGATGGGGAGACCCAGTACTTC. Protein: CASSPAGDGETQYF.

The chain links TRBV4-1 to TRBJ2-5; 11 bases line up with TRBD2. The J segment lost 5 bases and the V segment lost 0 bases, leaving 11 bases of the junction unmatched. CDR1 is MGHRA and CDR2 is YSYEKL in the germline V gene. This CDR3 region has 18 residues. Here the CDR3 DNA reads TGCGCCAGCAGCCAAGATCTTAATAGCGGGAGGGCCCGGGAGACCCAGTACTTC. This encodes CASSQDLNSGRARETQYF.

With regard to this clone: The sample holds other DNA sequences that translate to the same CDR3. The gene calls are TRBV28 and TRBJ2-7, with unresolved D. The germline gives CDR1 MDHEN, CDR2 SYDVKM. The CDR3 consists of 12 residues. Trimming shortened V by 3 bases and J by 1 base, and 4 bases separated the two germline ends. The CDR3: CASSLGSYEQYF. Written as DNA, the CDR3 is TGTGCCAGCAGTTTGGGGTCCTACGAGCAGTACTTC.

This chain uses TRBV28 with TRBJ1-4, with TRBD1 matching 9 bases. CDR1 is MDHEN, CDR2 SYDVKM, per germline. The CDR3 spans 17 residues. Trimming cost V 2 bases and J 5 bases; bases outside gene matches: 9. CDR3 DNA: TGTGCCAGCAGTTTAGGACAGGGGTCGGAGATCAATGAAAAACTGTTTTTT. As protein: CASSLGQGSEINEKLFF.

This clone was seen once. V and J are TRBV5-1 and TRBJ2-7, with TRBD1 matching 8 bases. V lost 4 bases, J lost 0 bases, and 9 bases stayed unmatched. Germline V gives CDR1 SGHRS, CDR2 YFSETQ. This CDR3 is 16 amino acids long. The DNA of the CDR3 is TGCGCCAGCAGCCCGGGCCCGGACAGGGCCTCCTACGAGCAGTACTTC. The encoded protein is CASSPGPDRASYEQYF. Together with reference TRBV5-1 and TRBJ2-7, the CDR3 gives the full variable domain: KAGVTQTPRYLIKTRGQQVTLSCSPISGHRSVSWYQQTPGQGLQFLFEYFSETQRNKGNFPGRFSGRQFSNSRSEMNVSTLELGDSALYLCASSPGPDRASYEQYFGPGTRLTVT.

The rearrangement uses TRBV28 and TRBJ2-7, with TRBD2 identical over 9 bases. Germline CDR1 reads MDHEN; CDR2 reads SYDVKM. The V segment lost 5 bases and the J segment 3 bases; nucleotides outside the gene matches: 8. The CDR3 extends over 15 amino acids. CDR3 DNA sequence: TGTGCCAGCAGTCCTATAGCGGGAGAGGGCTACGAGCAGTACTTC. Protein product: CASSPIAGEGYEQYF.

J is TRBJ2-7 and V is TRBV11-2; 7 nucleotides match TRBD1. The CDR3 consists of 14 residues. Trimming at V came to 5 bases and at J to 3 bases, leaving 7 bases not matched to a gene. Germline CDR1 reads SGHAT; CDR2 reads FQNNGV. CDR3 protein: CASSPGTDYYEQYF. Here the CDR3 DNA reads TGTGCCAGCAGCCCCGGGACAGACTACTACGAGCAGTACTTC.

V and J are TRBV4-1 and TRBJ1-5; D is perhaps TRBD1 (5 bases). Looked up from germline, CDR1 is MGHRA and CDR2 is YSYEKL. V lost 0 bases and J 4 bases, leaving 13 bases between the germline ends. This CDR3 region has 16 residues. CDR3 amino acids: CASSQDSWGNNQPQHF. CDR3 DNA sequence: TGCGCCAGCAGCCAAGATTCTTGGGGGAATAATCAGCCCCAGCATTTT.

This chain uses TRBV4-3 with TRBJ2-7; 8 nucleotides align to TRBD2. The V gene's germline CDR1 is LGHNA and CDR2 YSLEER. This CDR3 spans 15 amino acids. Trimming cost V 4 bases and J 3 bases; bases outside gene matches: 8. CDR3: CASSLSTSVVYEQYF. The CDR3 coding sequence is TGCGCCAGCAGCCTTTCGACTAGCGTCGTCTACGAGCAGTACTTC.

This chain joins TRBV11-3 and TRBJ1-2; maybe TRBD1 (6 bases). V lost 5 bases, J lost 3 bases, and 19 bases lay in between. Looked up from germline, CDR1 is SGHNT and CDR2 is YENEEA. CDR3 size: 16 residues. This CDR3 reads CASSGAWGAGDYGYTF. The CDR3 region has the DNA TGTGCCAGCAGCGGCGCATGGGGGGCAGGCGACTATGGCTACACCTTC.

This chain uses TRBV30 with TRBJ2-6, with D unclear. The V and J ends lost 3 bases and 0 bases respectively, with 6 bases between them. Germline-derived CDR1 and CDR2 are GTSNPN and SVGIG (reference sequence). The CDR3 sequence is 14 residues long. The CDR3 is CAWRYGSGANVLTF. The DNA of the CDR3 is TGTGCCTGGAGGTACGGCTCTGGGGCCAACGTCCTGACTTTC.

A word on this clone: Germline and junction disagree at one end, which may indicate a read error. The chain is built from TRBV2 and TRBJ2-6; 10 bases are a match to TRBD1. Germline CDR1 is SNHLY and CDR2 is FYNNEI. The CDR3 is 18 residues long. CDR3 sequence (DNA): TGTGCCAGCAGAGAAGGACAGGGGGTATTTTCCGGGGCCAACGTCCTGACTTTC. Its protein product is CASREGQGVFSGANVLTF.

In DNA form, the CDR3 reads TGTGCCAGCAGCTCCTCCCGAGCGCTTAGCTCCTACAATGAGCAGTTCTTC. Translated, it gives CASSSSRALSSYNEQFF. The chain recombines TRBV7-9 with TRBJ2-1; D not certain. Per the germline V gene, CDR1 is SEHNR and CDR2 is FQNEAQ (reference sequence). V lost 4 bases, J lost 0 bases, and 16 bases lay in between. The CDR3 has 17 amino acids.

This clone was seen a few times. The same CDR3 arises from other DNA sequences in this sample as well. The chain couples TRBV19 to TRBJ2-7; tentative D call: TRBD2 (6 bases). Trimming took off 3 bases at V and 4 bases at J, with 13 bases between the two ends. CDR1 is LNHDA and CDR2 is SQIVND in the germline V gene (reference sequence). CDR3 length: 14 residues. For the CDR3, the DNA is TGTGCCAGTAGTATTCGGGGAGGTGGATACGAGCAGTACTTC. It encodes CASSIRGGGYEQYF.

This chain uses TRBV28 with TRBJ2-2; perhaps TRBD1 as D (5 bases). Germline V CDR1 and CDR2: MDHEN, SYDVKM. Trimming took off 10 bases at V and 3 bases at J, with 12 bases between the two ends. The CDR3 runs 13 residues. The CDR3 nucleotides are TGTGCCACCAAAGGGGTGGACACCGGGGAGCTGTTTTTT. This translates into CATKGVDTGELFF.

This sequence joins TRBV15 and TRBJ2-1, with a possible D match to TRBD1 (5 bases). The CDR3 consists of 14 residues. From germline, CDR1 is LNHNV and CDR2 YYDKDF (reference sequence). Trimming pared 2 bases from V and 0 bases from J, leaving 5 bases between. The CDR3 region has the DNA TGTGCCACCAGCAGAAGGGGCTCCTACAATGAGCAGTTCTTC. Protein: CATSRRGSYNEQFF.

V and J are TRBV6-5 and TRBJ2-5; no clear D. V lost 10 bases to trimming and J lost 5 bases, with 14 bases between them. CDR3 length: 12 amino acids. The V gene's germline CDR1 is MNHEY and CDR2 SVGAGI. The CDR3 DNA is TGTGCCACCCGAGAACCTCCGGAGACCCAGTACTTC. As protein: CATREPPETQYF.

The chain links TRBV19 to TRBJ1-1; no clear D. The CDR3 sequence is 17 residues long. V gave up 3 bases and J gave up 0 bases, with 17 bases separating them. Looked up from germline, CDR1 is LNHDA and CDR2 is SQIVND (reference sequence). CDR3: CASSIVFPFPLNTEAFF. The DNA of the CDR3 is TGTGCCAGTAGTATCGTTTTTCCGTTTCCCTTGAACACTGAAGCTTTCTTT.

For this clone: Its ends do not fully match the called genes, so a read error is possible. This chain uses TRBV7-8 with TRBJ2-7; 7 nucleotides agree with TRBD2. Germline assignment: CDR1 SGHVS and CDR2 FQNEAQ. The CDR3 loop spans 16 amino acids. CDR3 in DNA: TGTGCCAGCAGCTTAAACCCCGGGACTACTTCCTTCGAGCAGTACTTC. Translation: CASSLNPGTTSFEQYF.

This rearrangement joins TRBV2 to TRBJ2-2; possibly TRBD1 or TRBD2 for D (5 bases each). Trimming removed 6 bases from V and 5 bases from J, with 16 bases in between. CDR3 length: 15 amino acids. Germline lookup yields CDR1 SNHLY and CDR2 FYNNEI. The CDR3 coding sequence is TGTGCCAGCAGCCGCCCGGGACGACCAACCGGGGAGCTGTTTTTT. As protein: CASSRPGRPTGELFF.